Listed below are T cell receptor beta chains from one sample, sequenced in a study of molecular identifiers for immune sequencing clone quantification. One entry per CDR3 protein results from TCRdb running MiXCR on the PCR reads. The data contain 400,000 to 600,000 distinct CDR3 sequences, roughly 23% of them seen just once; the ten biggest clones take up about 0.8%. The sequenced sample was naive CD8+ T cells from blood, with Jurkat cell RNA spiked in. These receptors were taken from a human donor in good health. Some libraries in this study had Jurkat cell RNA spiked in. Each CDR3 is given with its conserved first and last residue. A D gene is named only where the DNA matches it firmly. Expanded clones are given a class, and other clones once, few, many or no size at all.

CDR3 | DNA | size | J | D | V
CASSLNSGTEAFF | TGTGCCAGCAGCTTAAACAGCGGGACTGAAGCTTTCTTT | many | TRBJ1-1 | NA | TRBV7-9
CAWSYGENTEAFF | TGTGCCTGGAGCTATGGGGAGAACACTGAAGCTTTCTTT | NA | TRBJ1-1 | NA | TRBV30
CASSIDVDSGNTTYF | TGTGCCAGTAGTATAGACGTCGATTCTGGAAACACCACATATTTT | once | TRBJ1-3 | NA | TRBV19
CASSSTGGGDEQFF | TGTGCCAGCAGCTCCACCGGGGGAGGTGATGAGCAGTTCTTC | NA | TRBJ2-1 | NA | TRBV7-3
CASSLRGGLETQYF | TGTGCCAGCAGTTTGAGAGGGGGGCTAGAGACCCAGTACTTC | many | TRBJ2-5 | NA | TRBV6-5
CAWTRYRGNEQFF | TGTGCCTGGACGAGGTACAGGGGCAATGAGCAGTTCTTC | few | TRBJ2-1 | TRBD1 | TRBV30
CASSQGISSYNEQFF | TGCGCCAGCAGCCAAGGGATTAGCTCCTACAATGAGCAGTTCTTC | NA | TRBJ2-1 | NA | TRBV4-3
CASSSFPSSYEQYF | TGTGCCAGCAGCTCATTCCCCAGCTCCTACGAGCAGTACTTC | few | TRBJ2-7 | NA | TRBV7-9
CASSFGGGTEKLFF | TGTGCCAGCAGCTTCGGAGGGGGCACTGAAAAACTGTTTTTT | few | TRBJ1-4 | TRBD1 | TRBV7-9
CASSPPPRTLAGIGQFF | TGTGCCAGTAGTCCCCCCCCCCGGACTCTAGCGGGAATTGGGCAGTTCTTC | NA | TRBJ2-1 | TRBD2 | TRBV19
CASSFLLRGQPQHF | TGTGCCAGCAGTTTTTTATTGCGGGGTCAGCCCCAGCATTTT | many | TRBJ1-5 | NA | TRBV12-3/TRBV12-4
CASDGKNGYTF | TGTGCCAGCGACGGGAAGAATGGCTACACCTTC | NA | TRBJ1-2 | NA | TRBV12-3/TRBV12-4
CASKTVHSSYEQYF | TGTGCCAGCAAGACAGTCCACAGCTCCTACGAGCAGTACTTC | NA | TRBJ2-7 | NA | TRBV6-1
CAWSVPFLVPDTQYF | TGTGCCTGGAGTGTACCTTTCTTAGTCCCAGATACGCAGTATTTT | many | TRBJ2-3 | NA | TRBV30
CASSFQGPRDTQYF | TGTGCCAGCAGCTTCCAGGGTCCCCGAGATACGCAGTATTTT | many | TRBJ2-3 | NA | TRBV11-2
CASSTENYGYTF | TGTGCCAGCAGCACGGAGAACTATGGCTACACCTTC | many | TRBJ1-2 | NA | TRBV7-8
CASSLGLNTGELFF | TGTGCCAGCAGCTTGGGTCTGAACACCGGGGAGCTGTTTTTT | many | TRBJ2-2 | NA | TRBV5-6
CASSLSRGVDTQYF | TGTGCCAGCAGCCTATCCCGCGGGGTGGATACGCAGTATTTT | NA | TRBJ2-3 | NA | TRBV9
CASRGLAGGGTGELFF | TGTGCCAGCAGGGGACTAGCGGGAGGGGGCACCGGGGAGCTGTTTTTT | NA | TRBJ2-2 | TRBD2 | TRBV27
CASSRPGQDFNEQYF | TGTGCCAGCAGCAGACCGGGACAGGATTTCAACGAGCAGTACTTC | many | TRBJ2-7 | TRBD1 | TRBV7-9
CASSLPSAGTGELFF | TGTGCCAGCAGCTTACCTTCCGCGGGTACCGGGGAGCTGTTTTTT | NA | TRBJ2-2 | NA | TRBV7-9
CAAGVGRGEQFF | TGTGCCGCGGGGGTGGGGCGCGGTGAGCAGTTCTTC | NA | TRBJ2-1 | TRBD2 | TRBV6-2/TRBV6-3
CASSQDKGWDEQYF | TGCGCCAGCAGCCAAGATAAGGGTTGGGACGAGCAGTACTTC | many | TRBJ2-7 | NA | TRBV4-1
CASSLAVRLTPHSGANVLTF | TGTGCCAGCAGTTTAGCGGTTAGACTCACACCCCACTCTGGGGCCAACGTCCTGACTTTC | many | TRBJ2-6 | NA | TRBV27
CSASSTWGDSGNEQSF | TGCAGTGCTAGTTCCACGTGGGGGGATTCTGGAAATGAGCAGTCCTTC | NA | TRBJ2-1 | NA | TRBV20-1
CAWSVTLAGEQYF | TGTGCCTGGAGTGTAACCCTAGCGGGAGAGCAGTACTTC | many | TRBJ2-7 | TRBD2 | TRBV30
CASGTGGVPQPQHF | TGTGCCAGCGGGACAGGCGGAGTTCCTCAGCCCCAGCATTTT | many | TRBJ1-5 | TRBD1 | TRBV12-3/TRBV12-4
CASSVKGQGSYEQYF | TGTGCCAGCAGTGTAAAAGGACAGGGGTCATACGAGCAGTACTTC | NA | TRBJ2-7 | TRBD1 | TRBV27
CASSYGTGAWETQYF | TGTGCCAGCAGCTATGGGACAGGGGCTTGGGAGACCCAGTACTTC | few | TRBJ2-5 | TRBD1 | TRBV12-3/TRBV12-4
CASRFNWDTQYF | TGTGCCAGCAGGTTCAACTGGGATACGCAGTATTTT | many | TRBJ2-3 | NA | TRBV28
CASGLWGSSYEQYF | TGTGCCAGCGGCTTGTGGGGGAGCTCCTACGAGCAGTACTTC | NA | TRBJ2-7 | NA | TRBV5-5
CASTRTPSGANVLTF | TGTGCCAGCACTCGAACACCGTCTGGGGCCAACGTCCTGACTTTC | few | TRBJ2-6 | NA | TRBV27
CASSFSGQAYEQYF | TGCGCCAGCAGCTTCTCGGGACAGGCCTACGAGCAGTACTTC | many | TRBJ2-7 | TRBD1 | TRBV5-1
CASSPGRGRNTIYF | TGTGCCAGCAGCCCCGGGAGGGGCCGAAACACCATATATTTT | few | TRBJ1-3 | NA | TRBV7-9
CASTYNGLVLAKNIQYF | TGTGCCAGCACCTACAATGGGCTGGTGCTGGCCAAAAACATTCAGTACTTC | many | TRBJ2-4 | NA | TRBV6-2/TRBV6-3
CASMGGLGEQYF | TGTGCCAGCATGGGGGGGTTAGGAGAGCAGTACTTC | many | TRBJ2-7 | TRBD2 | TRBV6-5
CASEGIKTGQFF | TGTGCCAGCGAGGGGATAAAAACTGGGCAGTTCTTC | NA | TRBJ2-1 | NA | TRBV27
CANWDRSTDTQYF | TGTGCCAACTGGGACAGGAGCACAGATACGCAGTATTTT | NA | TRBJ2-3 | TRBD1 | TRBV10-3
CASSFPGQRASPRGNEQFF | TGTGCCAGCAGCTTCCCGGGACAGAGGGCCTCACCTCGGGGCAATGAGCAGTTCTTC | few | TRBJ2-1 | TRBD1 | TRBV7-2
CAWSATGETQYF | TGTGCCTGGAGCGCGACCGGGGAGACCCAGTACTTC | many | TRBJ2-5 | NA | TRBV30
CASSLDSSNQPQHF | TGCGCCAGCAGCTTGGACAGTAGCAATCAGCCCCAGCATTTT | many | TRBJ1-5 | NA | TRBV4-1
CASSPSPGAKNIQYF | TGTGCCAGCAGCCCCTCCCCTGGGGCCAAAAACATTCAGTACTTC | NA | TRBJ2-4 | NA | TRBV14
CASSFTGHLIQETQYF | TGTGCCAGCAGCTTCACAGGACATTTGATTCAAGAGACCCAGTACTTC | many | TRBJ2-5 | NA | TRBV7-9
CAIPPDSEAFF | TGTGCCATCCCCCCGGACTCTGAAGCTTTCTTT | few | TRBJ1-1 | NA | TRBV21-1
CASSDPGTYNEQFF | TGTGCCAGTAGTGACCCAGGGACCTACAATGAGCAGTTCTTC | many | TRBJ2-1 | NA | TRBV19
CASSPTWDRLKEKLFF | TGCGCCAGCAGCCCAACATGGGACAGGTTAAAAGAAAAACTGTTTTTT | few | TRBJ1-4 | TRBD1 | TRBV4-3
CASSVGDRWGNTEAFF | TGTGCCAGCAGCGTAGGGGACAGGTGGGGGAACACTGAAGCTTTCTTT | NA | TRBJ1-1 | TRBD1 | TRBV9
CASSPYVGRGVLNTEAFF | TGTGCCAGCAGCCCGTATGTCGGGCGAGGGGTACTGAACACTGAAGCTTTCTTT | few | TRBJ1-1 | NA | TRBV13
CASSLGPPSGNTIYF | TGTGCCAGCAGTTTAGGCCCACCCTCTGGAAACACCATATATTTT | NA | TRBJ1-3 | NA | TRBV27
CASSVRNSPLHF | TGTGCCAGCAGCGTGCGTAATTCACCCCTCCACTTT | many | TRBJ1-6 | NA | TRBV9
CASSWGAEKLFF | TGTGCCAGCAGTTGGGGAGCTGAAAAACTGTTTTTT | many | TRBJ1-4 | NA | TRBV12-3/TRBV12-4
CASSFLRALQETQYF | TGTGCCAGCAGTTTTCTACGTGCGCTCCAAGAGACCCAGTACTTC | many | TRBJ2-5 | NA | TRBV12-3/TRBV12-4
CAWSVPRDTQYF | TGTGCCTGGAGTGTCCCTAGGGATACGCAGTATTTT | NA | TRBJ2-3 | NA | TRBV30
CASSFIASGRDEQFF | TGTGCCAGCAGCTTTATAGCTAGCGGGAGGGATGAGCAGTTCTTC | few | TRBJ2-1 | TRBD2 | TRBV11-2
CASSGEDLNTEAFF | TGTGCCAGCAGTGGGGAGGATTTGAACACTGAAGCTTTCTTT | few | TRBJ1-1 | NA | TRBV6-4
CASSSLGAAFYEQYF | TGTGCCAGCAGCTCCCTAGGGGCTGCGTTCTACGAGCAGTACTTC | NA | TRBJ2-7 | NA | TRBV6-2/TRBV6-3
CASSHSGYQETQYF | TGTGCCAGCTCCCATTCAGGTTACCAAGAGACCCAGTACTTC | few | TRBJ2-5 | NA | TRBV11-2
CASSQGPGVNEQYF | TGCGCCAGCAGCCAAGGACCAGGGGTAAACGAGCAGTACTTC | many | TRBJ2-7 | NA | TRBV4-1
CASSPNRASGNTIYF | TGTGCCAGCAGCCCAAACAGGGCTTCGGGAAACACCATATATTTT | many | TRBJ1-3 | NA | TRBV7-6